This T cell receptor (beta chain) is drawn from a study of shared clonotypes between healthy human individuals. Study context: The composition of the donors was a couple of women and three men aged 18 to 49.

As regards this clone: No antigen is known for it.

Data came from immunoSEQ multiplex PCR; TCRdb stores just in-frame clones and leaves some out. The sample comprises some 2.1 million clones, about 94% of which are singletons, and less than 2% rests with the top ten. Naive CD8 populations comprised CD45RO-negative cells positively selected for CCR7, excluding terminally differentiated effector memory CD45RA+ cells. General study points: Between several donors, naive CD4 clonotypes were shared at a level of about 5%.

CDR1 and CDR2 from the germline V gene are LGHNA and YNFKEQ. The CDR3 is 15 amino acids. V was clipped by 2 bases and J by 2 bases; unmatched bases: 5. The clonotype comes from a man aged 18 to 29 in good health. Some clones in this sample may be carry-over from other donors' samples. Sequencing used naive CD8+ T cells from PBMCs. The chain couples TRBV4-2 to TRBJ2-7, with 8 bases aligning to TRBD1. The DNA for the CDR3 is TGTGCCAGCAGCCAACAAGGACAGGGCGCCTACGAGCAGTACTTC. Its translation is CASSQQGQGAYEQYF.